The sample holds a few counts of the clone carrying this TCR beta chain. Its antigen is unidentified. The sample belongs to a study of cytomegalovirus exposure and HLA in healthy donors. Study observations and caveats: Most TCRs appeared rarely, but some public TCRs recurred in many donors. V segments that were indistinguishable, TRBV6-2 and TRBV6-3 among them, were omitted from analysis. Cytomegalovirus-associated TCR beta chains were listed, numbering some 150.

The CDR3 loop spans 15 amino acids. The V gene's germline CDR1 is SNHLY and CDR2 FYNNEI. Germline trimming cut 4 bases from V and 4 bases from J; bases unmatched to any gene: 4. PCR employed 60 Vbeta and 13 Jbeta primers. Produced via immunoSEQ multiplex PCR; TCRdb's table is partial and in-frame only. The sample holds about 140,000 clones, around 77% seen once. The source of this sequence is a woman between 45 and 60 years old in good health and CMV-seronegative. The chain employs TRBV2 and TRBJ2-5; 12 bases fit TRBD2. The sequencing input was PBMCs. The CDR3 protein is CASSGLAGGRETQYF. The CDR3 DNA reads as TGTGCCAGCAGTGGTCTAGCGGGGGGGCGAGAGACCCAGTACTTC. The full variable domain, its missing parts supplied by reference TRBV2 and TRBJ2-5, is EPEVTQTPSHQVTQMGQEVILRCVPISNHLYFYWYRQILGQKVEFLVSFYNNEISEKSEIFDDQFSVERPDGSNFTLKIRSTKLEDSAMYFCASSGLAGGRETQYFGPGTRLLVL.